This TCR beta chain was sequenced for a study of naive and memory T cell subsets. Study-level results: Between naive and memory subsets, TCR abundance power law exponents differed. Especially in CD8 cells, naive repertoires contained a few larger clonotypes, possibly CD45RA-re-expressing memory cells. Over 85% of naive TCR sequences appeared only once, unlike memory subsets.

This clonotype was seen many times. What it binds is unknown. Two oligonucleotides, mixed equimolar, formed the beta constant-region primer covering TRBC1 and TRBC2. Ligated cDNA was amplified by four rounds of PCR with nested alpha and beta constant-region primers and SP2. An oligonucleotide with the SP2 primer and a 12-nucleotide UMI was ligated to the cDNA 3' end. MiXCR, run by TCRdb on the UMI-ligation and nested PCR reads, gives a single entry per CDR3 protein. The table shows 99,000 or so distinct CDR3 sequences, with 13% to 15% occurring only once. Between the trimmed V and J ends, which lost 3 bases and 3 bases, there was a span of 8 bases. The CDR3 has 13 amino acids. The germline V gene encodes CDR1 MGHRA and CDR2 YSYEKL.

Sequencing was performed on naive CD8+ T cells from blood. V is TRBV4-1 and J is TRBJ1-1; no reliable D call. This clonotype was obtained from a human donor in good health. CDR3 amino acids: CASSHAPHTEAFF. The CDR3 coding sequence is TGCGCCAGCAGCCACGCACCCCACACTGAAGCTTTCTTT.